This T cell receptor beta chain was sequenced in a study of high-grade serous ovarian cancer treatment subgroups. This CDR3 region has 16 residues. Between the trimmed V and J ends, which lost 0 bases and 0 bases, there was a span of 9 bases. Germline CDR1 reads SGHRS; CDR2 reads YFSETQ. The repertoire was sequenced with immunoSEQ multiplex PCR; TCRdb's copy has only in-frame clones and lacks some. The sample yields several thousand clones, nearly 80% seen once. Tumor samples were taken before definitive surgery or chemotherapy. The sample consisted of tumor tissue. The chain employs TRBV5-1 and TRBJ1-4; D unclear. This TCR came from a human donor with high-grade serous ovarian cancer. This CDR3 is CASSLVFGATNEKLFF. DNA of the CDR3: TGCGCCAGCAGCTTGGTTTTCGGAGCAACTAATGAAAAACTGTTTTTT. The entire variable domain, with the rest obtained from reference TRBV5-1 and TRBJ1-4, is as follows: KAGVTQTPRYLIKTRGQQVTLSCSPISGHRSVSWYQQTPGQGLQFLFEYFSETQRNKGNFPGRFSGRQFSNSRSEMNVSTLELGDSALYLCASSLVFGATNEKLFFGSGTQLSVL.